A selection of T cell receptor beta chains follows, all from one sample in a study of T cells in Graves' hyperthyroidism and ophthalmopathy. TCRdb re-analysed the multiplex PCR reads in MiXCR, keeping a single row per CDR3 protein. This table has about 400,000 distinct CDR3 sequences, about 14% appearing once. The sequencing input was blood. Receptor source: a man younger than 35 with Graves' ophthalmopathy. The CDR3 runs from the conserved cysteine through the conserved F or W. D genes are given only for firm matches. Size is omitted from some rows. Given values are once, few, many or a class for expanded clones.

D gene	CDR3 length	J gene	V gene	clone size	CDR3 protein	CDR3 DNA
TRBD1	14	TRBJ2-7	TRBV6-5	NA	CASSYGDSVNEQYF	TGTGCCAGCAGTTACGGGGACAGTGTCAACGAGCAGTACTTC
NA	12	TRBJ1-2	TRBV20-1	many	CSARDLGYGYTF	TGCAGTGCTAGAGATCTAGGGTACGGCTACACCTTC
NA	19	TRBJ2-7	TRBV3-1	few	CASSPVPSRALSYHYEQYF	TGTGCCAGCAGCCCTGTACCTAGTCGGGCCTTGAGTTATCACTACGAGCAGTACTTC
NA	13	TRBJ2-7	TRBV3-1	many	CASSQNRAHEQYF	TGTGCCAGCAGCCAAAACAGGGCCCACGAGCAGTACTTC
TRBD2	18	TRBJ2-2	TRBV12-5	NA	CASGLVLSSGGYTGELFF	TGTGCTAGTGGTTTGGTACTGTCTAGCGGGGGTTACACCGGGGAGCTGTTTTTT
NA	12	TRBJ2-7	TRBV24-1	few	CATSDFGTEQYF	TGTGCCACCAGTGATTTTGGTACGGAGCAGTACTTC
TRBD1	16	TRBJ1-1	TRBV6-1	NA	CASSPYRGVMNTEAFF	TGTGCCAGCAGTCCATACAGGGGGGTTATGAACACTGAAGCTTTCTTT
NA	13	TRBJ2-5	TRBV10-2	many	CASRWSSQETQYF	TGCGCCAGCAGATGGTCCAGCCAAGAGACCCAGTACTTC
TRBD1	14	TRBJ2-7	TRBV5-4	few	CATHRTGGTYEQYF	TGTGCCACCCACCGGACAGGGGGTACCTACGAGCAGTACTTC
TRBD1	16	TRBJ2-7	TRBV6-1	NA	CASSELGTGASYEQYF	TGTGCCAGCAGTGAGCTAGGGACAGGAGCTTCCTACGAGCAGTACTTC
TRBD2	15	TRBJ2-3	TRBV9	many	CASSVGGGNTDTQYF	TGTGCCAGCAGCGTGGGCGGGGGGAACACAGATACGCAGTATTTT
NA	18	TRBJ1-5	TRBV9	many	CASSEGLSAGGWNQPQHF	TGTGCCAGCAGCGAGGGGCTGTCTGCGGGGGGGTGGAATCAGCCCCAGCATTTT
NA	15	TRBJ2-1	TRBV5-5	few	CASSLAAGQLAEQFF	TGTGCCAGCAGCTTGGCAGCGGGACAGTTGGCTGAGCAGTTCTTC
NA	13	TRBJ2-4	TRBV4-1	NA	CASSQVGRNIQYF	TGCGCCAGCAGCCAAGTAGGAAGGAACATTCAGTACTTC
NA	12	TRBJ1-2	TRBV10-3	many	CAITTETYGYTF	TGTGCCATCACGACTGAGACCTATGGCTACACCTTC
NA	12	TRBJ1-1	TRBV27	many	CASSRLNTEAFF	TGTGCCAGCAGTCGGCTGAACACTGAAGCTTTCTTT
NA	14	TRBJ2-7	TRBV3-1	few	CASSPMRASYEQYF	TGTGCCAGCAGCCCCATGCGGGCCTCCTACGAGCAGTACTTC